This T cell receptor beta chain originates from a study of blood T cells in healthy people across ages. Trimming removed 4 bases from V and 0 bases from J, with 14 bases in between. This CDR3 comprises 15 residues. The V gene's germline CDR1 is DFQATT and CDR2 SNEGSKA (reference sequence). Through a sample-barcoded 5' primer and a J-beta primer mix, a second PCR was run for roughly 6 to 12 cycles. TCRdb analysed the 5' RACE reads with MiXCR anew, one entry per CDR3 protein. The sample consists of over a million distinct CDR3 sequences, 42% of them appearing once. The source of this sequence is a woman between 18 and 30 years old in good health. The sample comprised blood. The chain is built from TRBV20-1 and TRBJ2-3, with D unclear. CDR3 bases: TGCAGTGCTACAGTCCAGCTTTCAAGCACAGATACGCAGTATTTT. Translating it yields CSATVQLSSTDTQYF.